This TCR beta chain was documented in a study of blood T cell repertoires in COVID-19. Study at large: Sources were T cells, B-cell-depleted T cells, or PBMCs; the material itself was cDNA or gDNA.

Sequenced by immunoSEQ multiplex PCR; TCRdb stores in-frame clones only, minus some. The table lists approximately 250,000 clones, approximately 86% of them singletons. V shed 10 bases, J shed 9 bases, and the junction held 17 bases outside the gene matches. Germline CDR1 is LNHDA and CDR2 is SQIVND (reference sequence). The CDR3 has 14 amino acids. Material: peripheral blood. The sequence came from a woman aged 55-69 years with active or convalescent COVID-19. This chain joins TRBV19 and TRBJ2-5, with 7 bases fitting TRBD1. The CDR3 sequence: CATGGSSARQPQYF. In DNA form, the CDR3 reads TGTGCCACAGGGGGTTCCAGCGCCAGGCAACCCCAGTACTTC.